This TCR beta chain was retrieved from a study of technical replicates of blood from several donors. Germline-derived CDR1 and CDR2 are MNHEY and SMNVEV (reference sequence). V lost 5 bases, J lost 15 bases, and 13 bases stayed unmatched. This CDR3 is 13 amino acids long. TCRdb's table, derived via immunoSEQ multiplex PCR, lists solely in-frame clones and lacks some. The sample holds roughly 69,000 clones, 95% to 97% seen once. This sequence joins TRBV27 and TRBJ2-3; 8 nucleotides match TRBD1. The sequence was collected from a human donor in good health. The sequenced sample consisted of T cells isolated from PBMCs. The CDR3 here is CASSPRTDREVYF. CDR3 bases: TGTGCCAGCAGTCCACGAACGGACAGGGAAGTCTATTTT.